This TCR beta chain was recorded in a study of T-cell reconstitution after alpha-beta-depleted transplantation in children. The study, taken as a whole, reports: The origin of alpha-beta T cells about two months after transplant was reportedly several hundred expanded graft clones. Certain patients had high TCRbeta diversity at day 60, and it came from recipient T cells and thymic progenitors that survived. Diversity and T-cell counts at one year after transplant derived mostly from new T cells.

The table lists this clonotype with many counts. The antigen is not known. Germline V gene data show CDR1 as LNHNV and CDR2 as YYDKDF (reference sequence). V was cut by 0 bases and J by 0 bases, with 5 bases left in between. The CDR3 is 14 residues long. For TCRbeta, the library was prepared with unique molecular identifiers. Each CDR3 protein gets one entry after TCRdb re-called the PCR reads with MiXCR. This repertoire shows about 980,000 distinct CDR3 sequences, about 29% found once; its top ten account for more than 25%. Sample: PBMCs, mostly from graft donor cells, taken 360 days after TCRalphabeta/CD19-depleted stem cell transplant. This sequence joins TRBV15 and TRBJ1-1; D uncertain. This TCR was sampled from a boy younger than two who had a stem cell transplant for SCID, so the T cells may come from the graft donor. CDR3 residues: CATSRDILNTEAFF. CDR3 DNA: TGTGCCACCAGCAGAGACATTTTGAACACTGAAGCTTTCTTT.